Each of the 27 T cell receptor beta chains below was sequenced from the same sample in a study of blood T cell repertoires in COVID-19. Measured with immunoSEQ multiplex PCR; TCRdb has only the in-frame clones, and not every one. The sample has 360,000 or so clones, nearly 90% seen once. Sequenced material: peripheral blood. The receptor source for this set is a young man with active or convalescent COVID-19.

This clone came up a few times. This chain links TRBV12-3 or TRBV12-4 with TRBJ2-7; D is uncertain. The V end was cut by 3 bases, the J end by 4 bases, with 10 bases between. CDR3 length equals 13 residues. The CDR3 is CASSFSGQYEQYF. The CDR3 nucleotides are TGTGCCAGCAGTTTTTCTGGTCAGTACGAGCAGTACTTC.

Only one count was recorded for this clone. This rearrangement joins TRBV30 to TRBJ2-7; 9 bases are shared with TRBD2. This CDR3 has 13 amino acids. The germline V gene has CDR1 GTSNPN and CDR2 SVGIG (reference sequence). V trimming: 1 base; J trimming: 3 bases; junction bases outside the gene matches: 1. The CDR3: CAWSGTSDYEQYF. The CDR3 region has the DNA TGTGCCTGGAGTGGGACTAGCGACTACGAGCAGTACTTC.

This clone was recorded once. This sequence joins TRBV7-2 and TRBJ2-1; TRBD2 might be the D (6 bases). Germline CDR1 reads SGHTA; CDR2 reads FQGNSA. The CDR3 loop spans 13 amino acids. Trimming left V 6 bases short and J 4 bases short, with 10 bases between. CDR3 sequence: CASRLAGYNEQFF. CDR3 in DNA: TGTGCCAGCAGACTAGCCGGGTACAATGAGCAGTTCTTC.

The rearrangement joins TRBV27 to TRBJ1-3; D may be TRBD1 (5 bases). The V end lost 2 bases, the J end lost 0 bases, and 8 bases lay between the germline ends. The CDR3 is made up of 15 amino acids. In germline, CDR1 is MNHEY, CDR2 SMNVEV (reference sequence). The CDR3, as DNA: TGTGCCAGCAGTTTAAACAGGATCTCTGGAAACACCATATATTTT. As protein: CASSLNRISGNTIYF.

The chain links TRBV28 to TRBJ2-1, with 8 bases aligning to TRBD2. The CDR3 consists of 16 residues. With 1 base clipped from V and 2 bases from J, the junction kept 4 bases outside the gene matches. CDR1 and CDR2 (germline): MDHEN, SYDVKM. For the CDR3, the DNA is TGTGCCAGCAGTTTATTACGAGCGGGAGCCTACAATGAGCAGTTCTTC. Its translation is CASSLLRAGAYNEQFF. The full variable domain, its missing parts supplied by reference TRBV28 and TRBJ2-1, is DVKVTQSSRYLVKRTGEKVFLECVQDMDHENMFWYRQDPGLGLRLIYFSYDVKMKEKGDIPEGYSVSREKKERFSLILESASTNQTSMYLCASSLLRAGAYNEQFFGPGTRLTVL.

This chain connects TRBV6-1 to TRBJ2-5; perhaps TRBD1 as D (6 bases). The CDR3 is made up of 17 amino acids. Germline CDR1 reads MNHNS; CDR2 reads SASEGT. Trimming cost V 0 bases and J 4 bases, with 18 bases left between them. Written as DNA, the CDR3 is TGTGCCAGCAGTGAAGCGGTGCCCTGGGGGCTCGGAGAGACCCAGTACTTC. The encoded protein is CASSEAVPWGLGETQYF.

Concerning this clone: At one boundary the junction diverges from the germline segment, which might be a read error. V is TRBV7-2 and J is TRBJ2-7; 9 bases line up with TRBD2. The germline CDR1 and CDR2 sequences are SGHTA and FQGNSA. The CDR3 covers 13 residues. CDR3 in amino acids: CASSLAGLYEQYF. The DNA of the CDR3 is TGTGCCAGCAGCCTAGCGGGACTCTACGAGCAGTACTTC.

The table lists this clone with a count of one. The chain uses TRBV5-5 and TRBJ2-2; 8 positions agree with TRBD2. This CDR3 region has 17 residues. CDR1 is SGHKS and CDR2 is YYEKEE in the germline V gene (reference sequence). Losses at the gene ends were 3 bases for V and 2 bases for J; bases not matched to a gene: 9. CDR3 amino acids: CASSSGLSGINTGELFF. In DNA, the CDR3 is TGTGCCAGCAGCTCCGGACTTAGCGGGATTAACACCGGGGAGCTGTTTTTT.

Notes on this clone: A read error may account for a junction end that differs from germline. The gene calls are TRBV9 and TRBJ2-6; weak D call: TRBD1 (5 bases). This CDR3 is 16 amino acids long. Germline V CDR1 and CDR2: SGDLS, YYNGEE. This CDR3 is CASSPILISGANVLTF. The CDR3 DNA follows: TGTGCCAGCAGCCCGATTCTCATCTCTGGGGCCAACGTGCTGACTTTC. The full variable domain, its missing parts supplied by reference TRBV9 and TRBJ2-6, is DSGVTQTPKHLITATGQRVTLRCSPRSGDLSVYWYQQSLDQGLQFLIQYYNGEERAKGNILERFSAQQFPDLHSELNLSSLELGDSALYFCASSPILISGANVLTFGAGSRLTVL.

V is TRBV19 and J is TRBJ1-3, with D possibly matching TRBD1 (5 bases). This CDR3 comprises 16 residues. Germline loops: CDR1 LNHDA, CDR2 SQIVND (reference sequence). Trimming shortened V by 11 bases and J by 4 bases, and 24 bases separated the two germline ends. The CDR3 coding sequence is TGTGCCGCCGAGGAACGGGGGGGTTCATACGGAAACACCATATATTTT. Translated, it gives CAAEERGGSYGNTIYF.

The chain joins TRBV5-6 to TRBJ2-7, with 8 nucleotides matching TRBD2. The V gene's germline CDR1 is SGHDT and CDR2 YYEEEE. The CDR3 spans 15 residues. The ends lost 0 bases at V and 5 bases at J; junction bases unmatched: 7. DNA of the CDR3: TGTGCCAGCAGCTTGGACGGGAGGGCCCTCCACGAGCAGTACTTC. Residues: CASSLDGRALHEQYF. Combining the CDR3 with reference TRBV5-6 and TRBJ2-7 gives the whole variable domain DAGVTQSPTHLIKTRGQQVTLRCSPKSGHDTVSWYQQALGQGPQFIFQYYEEEERQRGNFPDRFSGHQFPNYSSELNVNALLLGDSALYLCASSLDGRALHEQYFGPGTRLTVT.

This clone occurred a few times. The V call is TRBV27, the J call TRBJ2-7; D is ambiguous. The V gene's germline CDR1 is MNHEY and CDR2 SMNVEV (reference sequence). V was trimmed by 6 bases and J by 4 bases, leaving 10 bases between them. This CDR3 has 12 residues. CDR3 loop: CASSSMNYEQYF. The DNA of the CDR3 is TGTGCCAGCAGCTCTATGAATTACGAGCAGTACTTC.

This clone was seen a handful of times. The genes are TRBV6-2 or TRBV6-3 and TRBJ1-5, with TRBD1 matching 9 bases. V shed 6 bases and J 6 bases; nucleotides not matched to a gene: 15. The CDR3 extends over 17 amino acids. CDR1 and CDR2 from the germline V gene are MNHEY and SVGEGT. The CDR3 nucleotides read TGTGCCAGCAGCTATCGATTGGGGGACAGGGCGGCTCAGCCCCAGCATTTT. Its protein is CASSYRLGDRAAQPQHF.

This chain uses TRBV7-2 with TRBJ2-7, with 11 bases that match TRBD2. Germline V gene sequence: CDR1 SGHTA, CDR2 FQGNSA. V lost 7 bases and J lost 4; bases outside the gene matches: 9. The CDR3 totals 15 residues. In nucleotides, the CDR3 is TGTGCCAGCACCCCATGGGCTAGCGGGGGGTACGAGCAGTACTTC. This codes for CASTPWASGGYEQYF.

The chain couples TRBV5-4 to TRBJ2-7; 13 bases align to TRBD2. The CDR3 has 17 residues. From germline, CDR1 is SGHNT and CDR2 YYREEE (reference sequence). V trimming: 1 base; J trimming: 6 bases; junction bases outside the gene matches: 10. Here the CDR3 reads CASSLLVLAGGPLEQYF. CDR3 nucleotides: TGTGCCAGCAGCTTGTTGGTACTAGCGGGAGGGCCCCTCGAGCAGTACTTC.

CDR3 nucleotides: TGCGCCAGCAGCCAAGCCGCGGGGACTATACCAACCTACGAGCAGTACTTC. The encoded protein is CASSQAAGTIPTYEQYF. The chain is built from TRBV4-1 and TRBJ2-7; TRBD2 aligns across 7 bases. J was trimmed by 2 bases and V by 1 base; bases with no gene match: 11. The V gene's germline CDR1 is MGHRA and CDR2 YSYEKL. The CDR3 is 17 residues long.

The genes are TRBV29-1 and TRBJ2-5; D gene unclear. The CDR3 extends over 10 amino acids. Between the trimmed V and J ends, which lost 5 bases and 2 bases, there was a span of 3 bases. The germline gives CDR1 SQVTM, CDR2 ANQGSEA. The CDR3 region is CSVPQETQYF. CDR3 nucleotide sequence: TGCAGCGTTCCACAAGAGACCCAGTACTTC. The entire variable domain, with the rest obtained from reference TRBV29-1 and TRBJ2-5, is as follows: SAVISQKPSRDICQRGTSLTIQCQVDSQVTMMFWYRQQPGQSLTLIATANQGSEATYESGFVIDKFPISRPNLTFSTLTVSNMSPEDSSIYLCSVPQETQYFGPGTRLLVL.

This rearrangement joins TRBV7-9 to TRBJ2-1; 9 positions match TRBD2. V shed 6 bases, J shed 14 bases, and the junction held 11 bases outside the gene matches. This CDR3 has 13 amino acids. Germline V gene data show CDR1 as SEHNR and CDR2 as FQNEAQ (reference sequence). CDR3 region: CASSRASGAPEFF. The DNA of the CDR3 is TGTGCCAGCAGTAGAGCTAGCGGGGCCCCGGAGTTCTTC.

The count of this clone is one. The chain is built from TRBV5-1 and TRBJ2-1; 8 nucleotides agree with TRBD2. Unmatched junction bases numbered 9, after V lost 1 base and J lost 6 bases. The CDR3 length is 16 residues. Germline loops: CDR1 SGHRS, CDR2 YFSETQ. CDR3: CASSLLAGGNSNEQFF. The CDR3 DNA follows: TGCGCCAGCAGCTTGTTGGCGGGAGGAAATAGCAATGAGCAGTTCTTC.

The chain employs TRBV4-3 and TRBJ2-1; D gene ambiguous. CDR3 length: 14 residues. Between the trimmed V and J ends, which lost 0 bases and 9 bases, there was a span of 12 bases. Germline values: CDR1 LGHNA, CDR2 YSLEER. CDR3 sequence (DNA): TGCGCCAGCAGCCAAGATCGAGTAGCCGGTGAGCAGTTCTTC. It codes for CASSQDRVAGEQFF.

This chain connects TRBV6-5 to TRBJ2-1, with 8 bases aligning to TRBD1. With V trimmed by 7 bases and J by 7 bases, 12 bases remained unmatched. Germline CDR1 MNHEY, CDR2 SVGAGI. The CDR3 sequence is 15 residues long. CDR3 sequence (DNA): TGTGCCAGCAAACCATCCGGACAGGGACGGAATGAGCAGTTCTTC. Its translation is CASKPSGQGRNEQFF.

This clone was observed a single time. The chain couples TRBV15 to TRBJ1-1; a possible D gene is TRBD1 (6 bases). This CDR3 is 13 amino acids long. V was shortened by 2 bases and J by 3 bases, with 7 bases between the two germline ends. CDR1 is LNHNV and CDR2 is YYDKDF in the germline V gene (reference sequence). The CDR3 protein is CATSRSGDTEAFF. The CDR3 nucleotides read TGTGCCACCAGCAGATCAGGGGACACTGAAGCTTTCTTT.

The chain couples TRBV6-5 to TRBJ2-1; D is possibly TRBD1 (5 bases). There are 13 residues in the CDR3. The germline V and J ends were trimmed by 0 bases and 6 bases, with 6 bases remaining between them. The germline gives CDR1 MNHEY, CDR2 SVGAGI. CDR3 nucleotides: TGTGCCAGCAGTTACTCTACAGGCAATGAGCAGTTCTTC. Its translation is CASSYSTGNEQFF.

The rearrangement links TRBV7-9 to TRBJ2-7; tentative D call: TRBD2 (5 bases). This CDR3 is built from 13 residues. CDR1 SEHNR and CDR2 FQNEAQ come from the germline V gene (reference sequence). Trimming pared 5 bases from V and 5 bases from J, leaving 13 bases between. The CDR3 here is CASSPPGNHEQYF. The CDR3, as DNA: TGTGCCAGCAGCCCGCCGGGGAACCACGAGCAGTACTTC.

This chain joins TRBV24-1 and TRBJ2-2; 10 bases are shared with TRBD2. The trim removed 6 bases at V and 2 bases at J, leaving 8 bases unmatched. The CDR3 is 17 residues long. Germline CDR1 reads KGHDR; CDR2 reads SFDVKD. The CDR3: CATSRISGGFNTGELFF. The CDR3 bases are TGTGCCACCAGTCGTATTAGCGGGGGGTTTAACACCGGGGAGCTGTTTTTT.

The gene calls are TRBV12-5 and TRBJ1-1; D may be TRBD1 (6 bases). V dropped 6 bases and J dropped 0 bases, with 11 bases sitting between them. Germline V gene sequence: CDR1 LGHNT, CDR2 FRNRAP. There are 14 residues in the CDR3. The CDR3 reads CASGPGQLNTEAFF. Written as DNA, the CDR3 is TGTGCTAGTGGACCCGGACAGTTGAACACTGAAGCTTTCTTT.

The CDR3 is CASSDRRDSGNTIYF. CDR3 DNA sequence: TGTGCCAGCAGCGATAGAAGAGACTCTGGAAACACCATATATTTT. The chain recombines TRBV28 with TRBJ1-3; D remains ambiguous. Trimming took off 6 bases at V and 0 bases at J, with 12 bases between the two ends. This CDR3 comprises 15 residues. The germline V gene encodes CDR1 MDHEN and CDR2 SYDVKM.